These T cell receptor beta chains were read from a single sample in a study of blood T cell repertoires in COVID-19. Only in-frame clones appear in the TCRdb table, and some are missing; sequencing was by immunoSEQ multiplex PCR. Here the sample spans around 300,000 clones, about 87% being singletons. Input material: PBMCs or T cells enriched from blood (not recorded which). The receptors shown here come from a man aged 30-40 years who had recovered from COVID-19. Each CDR3 is given with its conserved first and last residue. A D gene is named only where the DNA matches it firmly. Clone size is shown for a subset of rows, as once, few, many or a class of expanded clone.

J,size,V,D,DNA,CDR3
TRBJ1-2,few,TRBV24-1,NA,TGTGCCACCAGTGATGTAACGGGGGGGGACTATGGCTACACCTTC,CATSDVTGGDYGYTF
TRBJ2-3,few,TRBV18,NA,TGTGCCAGCTCCCCAGGGGGGGCAAGGGATACGCAGTATTTT,CASSPGGARDTQYF
TRBJ2-7,NA,TRBV11-2,TRBD1,TGTGCCAGCAGCGTAGCCGGGACAGGGCGGTTCCCCTACGAGCAGTACTTC,CASSVAGTGRFPYEQYF
TRBJ1-5,NA,TRBV28,NA,TGTGCCGCCCACGCACTCGGGGGGACCAATCAGCCCCAGCATTTT,CAAHALGGTNQPQHF
TRBJ1-2,NA,TRBV18,TRBD1,TGTGCCAGCTCACGGACAGGGGATGGCTACACCTTC,CASSRTGDGYTF
TRBJ1-4,NA,TRBV28,NA,TGTGCCAGCAGCCCACAGGGTGAGACTAATGAAAAACTGTTTTTT,CASSPQGETNEKLFF
TRBJ2-1,NA,TRBV9,NA,TGTGCCAGCAGCCCAGGGATTTGGGAGCAGTTCTTC,CASSPGIWEQFF
TRBJ2-7,NA,TRBV5-1,TRBD1,TGCGCCAGCAGCTTGGACGGGACAGGGGTCGACGAGCAGTACTTC,CASSLDGTGVDEQYF
TRBJ2-7,few,TRBV9,TRBD1,TGTGCCAGCAGCGGCGACAGGGCCTACGAGCAGTACTTC,CASSGDRAYEQYF
TRBJ2-7,NA,TRBV7-2,NA,TGTGCCAGCAGATCCTGGGGCCTCAGCTCCTACGAGCAGTACTTC,CASRSWGLSSYEQYF
TRBJ1-6,NA,TRBV6-1,NA,TGTGCCAGCAGTGAACAGGGATTCAATTCACCCCTCCACTTT,CASSEQGFNSPLHF
TRBJ2-7,NA,TRBV5-1,TRBD2,TGCGCCAGCAGCTTGGATCCAGCGGGGTCTTACGAGCAGTACTTC,CASSLDPAGSYEQYF
TRBJ2-7,NA,TRBV19,NA,TGTGCCAGTAGTACCAGAGAGGACACCTCCTACGAGCAGTACTTC,CASSTREDTSYEQYF
TRBJ2-5,NA,TRBV5-1,NA,TGCGCCAGCAGCCCGGGGGACAGAGGAGGAGAGACCCAGTACTTC,CASSPGDRGGETQYF
TRBJ1-2,NA,TRBV12-3/TRBV12-4,NA,TGTGCCAGCAGCCCGGACAGCCTCTATGGCTACACCTTC,CASSPDSLYGYTF
TRBJ2-5,NA,TRBV5-6,TRBD2,TGTGCCAGCAGCGGACGGGGGGGAGAGACCCAGTACTTC,CASSGRGGETQYF
TRBJ1-6,NA,TRBV19,NA,TGTGCCAGTAGTAATACACGAGGGTCGGATTCACCCCTCCACTTT,CASSNTRGSDSPLHF
TRBJ1-2,NA,TRBV3-1/TRBV3-2,NA,TGTGCCAGCAGCCACGGGTTTACAGGGATCTATGGCTACACCTTC,CASSHGFTGIYGYTF
TRBJ1-1,NA,TRBV7-3,NA,TGTGCCAGCAGCTCTCAGGGCGGAGAAGCTTTCTTT,CASSSQGGEAFF
TRBJ2-2,NA,TRBV28,TRBD1,TGTGCCAGCAGTCTCTGGGGACAGGGAGCCACCGGGGAGCTGTTTTTT,CASSLWGQGATGELFF
TRBJ2-7,NA,TRBV6-5,TRBD1,TGTGCCAGCGGAAGGGGGCAGGGTCCGGTGTACTTC,CASGRGQGPVYF
TRBJ2-1,few,TRBV24-1,TRBD1,TGTGCCACCGCCGCGGACAGGGAGCCCAATGAGCAGTTCTTC,CATAADREPNEQFF
TRBJ2-5,NA,TRBV28,TRBD2,TGTGCCAGCAGTACACCGAGCGGGGGCGGTTCGGGCACCCAGTACTTC,CASSTPSGGGSGTQYF
TRBJ1-1,NA,TRBV12-3/TRBV12-4,TRBD1,TGTGCCAGCAGACACAGGGGCACTGAAGCTTTCTTT,CASRHRGTEAFF
TRBJ2-7,NA,TRBV11-2,TRBD1,TGTGCCAGCAAAAAAACCGGGACAGGGGTGTTCGAGCAGTACTTC,CASKKTGTGVFEQYF
TRBJ2-7,NA,TRBV27,TRBD1,TGTGCCAGCAGTTTATCCGGGACAGGGGTCGAGCAGTACTTC,CASSLSGTGVEQYF
TRBJ2-5,NA,TRBV5-1,TRBD2,TGCGCCAGCAGCTTGGGCGGGACTAGCGAAGAGACCCAGTACTTC,CASSLGGTSEETQYF
TRBJ1-1,NA,TRBV6-5,NA,TGTGCCAGCAGTTCGTGGACGGGTGAGGGTGAAGCTTTCTTT,CASSSWTGEGEAFF
TRBJ2-2,NA,TRBV5-1,NA,TGCGCCAGCAGCTTACGGGGGACGGACACCGGGGAGCTGTTTTTT,CASSLRGTDTGELFF
TRBJ2-1,NA,TRBV19,TRBD1,TGTGCCAGCAGGGGGACAGGGACTGAGCAGTTCTTC,CASRGTGTEQFF
TRBJ2-5,NA,TRBV4-1,TRBD1,TGCGCCAGCAGCCAACCCGGGACAGGCCACGAGACCCAGTACTTC,CASSQPGTGHETQYF
TRBJ1-6,once,TRBV28,NA,TGTGCCAGCAGTCATGGGTCGGACATCGATTCACCCCTCCACTTT,CASSHGSDIDSPLHF
TRBJ1-2,few,TRBV14,NA,TGTGCCAGCAGCCAGGTGTCGGATGGCTACACCTTC,CASSQVSDGYTF
TRBJ2-3,NA,TRBV27,TRBD2,TGTGCCAGCAGTCCTCTAGCGGGGGGCGCCGGGGATACGCAGTATTTT,CASSPLAGGAGDTQYF
TRBJ2-7,NA,TRBV6-1,TRBD2,TGTGCCAGCAGTGGACTAGCGGGGGGTCGTACCTACGAGCAGTACTTC,CASSGLAGGRTYEQYF
TRBJ1-6,NA,TRBV5-8,TRBD1,TGTGCCAGCAGCTTGGCCGGGACAGGGGGTTCACCCCTCCACTTT,CASSLAGTGGSPLHF
TRBJ2-7,NA,TRBV5-6,NA,TGTGCCAGCAGCTTCGGAGCTGCCTACGAGCAGTACTTC,CASSFGAAYEQYF
TRBJ2-3,many,TRBV7-6,NA,TGTGCCAGCAGCCGGGACTGGAACACAGATACGCAGTATTTT,CASSRDWNTDTQYF
TRBJ1-6,NA,TRBV19,TRBD1,TGTGCCAGTAGTGTACAGGGGGCGTATTCACCCCTCCACTTT,CASSVQGAYSPLHF
TRBJ1-5,once,TRBV10-2,NA,TGCGCCAGCAGTGATCTGGAAGGGAGTCAGCCCCAGCATTTT,CASSDLEGSQPQHF
TRBJ2-1,NA,TRBV3-1/TRBV3-2,NA,TGTGCCAGCAGCCACCGGGGCTCCTACAATGAGCAGTTCTTC,CASSHRGSYNEQFF
TRBJ2-2,NA,TRBV5-1,TRBD2,TGCGCCAGCAGCGTAGCGGGGGCTAACACCGGGGAGCTGTTTTTT,CASSVAGANTGELFF
TRBJ1-5,NA,TRBV19,NA,TGTGCCAGTAGTTCCGGAGTTGGGTCCCAGCATTTT,CASSSGVGSQHF
TRBJ1-4,once,TRBV5-6,TRBD1,TGTGCCAGCAGCCTGGACAGGGTCGATGAAAAACTGTTTTTT,CASSLDRVDEKLFF
TRBJ1-5,NA,TRBV5-6,TRBD1,TGTGCCAGCAGCTTGATGGGACAGAATCAGCCCCAGCATTTT,CASSLMGQNQPQHF
TRBJ1-1,NA,TRBV9,TRBD1,TGTGCCAGCAGCGACGGGACCCCAGGGGGCACTGAAGCTTTCTTT,CASSDGTPGGTEAFF
TRBJ2-5,NA,TRBV30,TRBD1,TGTGCCTGGAGGGCCACCGGGACAGTGCAAGAGACCCAGTACTTC,CAWRATGTVQETQYF
TRBJ2-3,NA,TRBV29-1,TRBD1,TGCAGCGTTGAGGGTCAGGGGGCGACAGATACGCAGTATTTT,CSVEGQGATDTQYF
TRBJ2-3,NA,TRBV5-5,TRBD2,TGTGCCAGCAGCTACGGACTAGCGGGGGGCCGGAAAACAGATACGCAGTATTTT,CASSYGLAGGRKTDTQYF
TRBJ1-4,NA,TRBV7-9,TRBD1,TGTGCCAGCAGCAGCCGGGACAGGGGGCTTGGTGAAAAACTGTTTTTT,CASSSRDRGLGEKLFF
TRBJ2-7,NA,TRBV7-9,NA,TGTGCCAGCAGCTTGGTTGCAAGGAGCTCCTACGAGCAGTACTTC,CASSLVARSSYEQYF
TRBJ1-2,NA,TRBV2,TRBD1,TGTGCCAGCAGCTCCCTTGACAGGGGCTATGGCTACACCTTC,CASSSLDRGYGYTF
TRBJ2-3,NA,TRBV18,NA,TGTGCCAGCTCACCAGAGGATACGCAGTATTTT,CASSPEDTQYF
TRBJ1-1,NA,TRBV11-2,TRBD1,TGTGCCAGCAGCCTGGGACAGACTGAGGCTTTCTTT,CASSLGQTEAFF
TRBJ2-1,NA,TRBV10-3,NA,TGTGCCATCAGTGAGTCGGGGACAAACAATGAGCAGTTCTTC,CAISESGTNNEQFF